Below, one T cell receptor beta chain is given with its context. No antigen is known for it. The germline V gene has CDR1 LGHNT and CDR2 FRNRAP. This CDR3 spans 16 amino acids. Trimming left V 6 bases short and J 4 bases short, with 21 bases between. Peptide-pool stimulation followed by sequencing identified expanded antigen-specific CD4+ clonotypes in the ViraFEST assay. Isolating CD4+ T cells followed about 11 days of culture. Among the vaccine recipients, none had a prior SARS-CoV-2 infection, and nucleocapsid antibodies were negative. IL-2 medium supplanted half the medium on days 3 and 7. This record belongs to a study of vaccination effects on CD4 cells after COVID-19. In the study overall: Participants received two doses of either the BNT162b2 or mRNA-1273 vaccine.

Assay used: immunoSEQ multiplex PCR; TCRdb lists only in-frame clones, some missing. The repertoire holds 20,000 to 25,000 clones, with around 72% as singletons. This sequence originates from a human donor who received a COVID-19 vaccine. The specimen was CD4+ T cells from PBMCs cultured with HCoV-NL63 spike peptides, collected before COVID-19 vaccination. The genes are TRBV12-5 and TRBJ1-2; D may be TRBD1 (6 bases). Here the CDR3 DNA reads TGTGCTAGTGGGCCCGCGGGGGGCCCAACAGGCTATGGCTACACCTTC. Protein: CASGPAGGPTGYGYTF. The full variable domain, with the rest looked up from reference TRBV12-5 and TRBJ1-2, is DARVTQTPRHKVTEMGQEVTMRCQPILGHNTVFWYRQTMMQGLELLAYFRNRAPLDDSGMPKDRFSAEMPDATLATLKIQPSEPRDSAVYFCASGPAGGPTGYGYTFGSGTRLTVV.